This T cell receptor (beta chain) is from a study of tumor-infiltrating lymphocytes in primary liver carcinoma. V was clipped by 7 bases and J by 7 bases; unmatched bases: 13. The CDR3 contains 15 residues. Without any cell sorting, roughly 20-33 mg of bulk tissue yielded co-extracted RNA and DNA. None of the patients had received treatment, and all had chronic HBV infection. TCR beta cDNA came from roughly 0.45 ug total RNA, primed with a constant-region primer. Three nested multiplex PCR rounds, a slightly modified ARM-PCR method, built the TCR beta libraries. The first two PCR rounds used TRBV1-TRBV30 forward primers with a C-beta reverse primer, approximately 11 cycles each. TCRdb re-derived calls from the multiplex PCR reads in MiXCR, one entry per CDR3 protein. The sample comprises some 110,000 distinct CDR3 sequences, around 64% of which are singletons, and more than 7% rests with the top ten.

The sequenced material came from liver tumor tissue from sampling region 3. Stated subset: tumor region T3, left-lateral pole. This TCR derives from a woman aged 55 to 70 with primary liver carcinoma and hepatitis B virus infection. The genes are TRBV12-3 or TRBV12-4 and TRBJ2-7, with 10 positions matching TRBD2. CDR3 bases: TGTGCCAGCACCTTCTCGCTAGCGGGAGTAAGGGAGCAGTACTTC. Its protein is CASTFSLAGVREQYF.